This T cell receptor (beta chain) was sequenced during a study of beta chain features in type 1 diabetes. Background on the study: In all, some 100 million sorted cells from all samples were analyzed. Study-level points and caveats: The similarity of naive, central memory and Treg TCRB repertoires appeared greater among patients than among healthy donors.

It was via CD45RO/CCR7/CD25/CD127/CD95/CD27 that CD4+ naive, central memory, regulatory and stem cell-like memory cells were sorted. The CDR3 extends over 14 amino acids. The V and J ends lost 5 bases and 2 bases, in that order; junction bases with no gene match: 3. Looked up from germline, CDR1 is PRHDT and CDR2 is FYEKMQ (reference sequence). Investigators reverse transcribed all isolated RNA, so they sequenced expressed TCRB transcripts. Libraries were prepared by immunoSEQ multiplex PCR; TCRdb keeps only in-frame clonotypes and omits some of them. The sample carries about 900,000 clones, about a sixth recorded once. Concerning this clone itself: Its antigen remains unidentified.

This rearrangement joins TRBV13 to TRBJ2-1, with TRBD2 identical over 7 bases. Sequenced: naive CD4+ T cells from blood. This clonotype was obtained from a woman aged 18-29 years in good health. The CDR3 DNA follows: TGTGCCAGCAGCGGGGACTACCCCTACAATGAGCAGTTCTTC. It encodes CASSGDYPYNEQFF. Combining the CDR3 with reference TRBV13 and TRBJ2-1 gives the whole variable domain AAGVIQSPRHLIKEKRETATLKCYPIPRHDTVYWYQQGPGQDPQFLISFYEKMQSDKGSIPDRFSAQQFSDYHSELNMSSLELGDSALYFCASSGDYPYNEQFFGPGTRLTVL.